This TCR beta chain was captured in a study of cytomegalovirus exposure and HLA in healthy donors. Each donor was healthy, and each was a bone marrow donor. This clone occurred a few times. The antigen is not known. Overall study findings and caveats: Most CMV-associated TCR beta chains appeared HLA-restricted in a later analysis. A reported reduction in N-insertions relative to the roughly 710-donor mean was seen in an Asian-associated ancestry cluster in a later analysis. Later analysis demonstrated an association between a missense DCLRE1C variant and TCR beta V- and J-gene trimming.

Use of 60 Vbeta and 13 Jbeta primers characterized the PCR. Generated by immunoSEQ multiplex PCR, the TCRdb table keeps only in-frame clones and is missing some. The sample includes some 140,000 clones, 60% to 85% of them seen just once. CDR1 MGHDK and CDR2 SYGVNS come from the germline V gene. The CDR3 is made up of 15 amino acids. Trimming removed 3 bases from V and 1 base from J; junction bases left unmatched: 4. This sequence was found in a male donor in good health and CMV-seropositive. The V call is TRBV25-1, the J call TRBJ1-1, with 8 bases matching TRBD1. Sequencing was done on a sample of PBMCs. CDR3 DNA sequence: TGTGCCAGCAGTGATTATGACAGGGGGAACACTGAAGCTTTCTTT. Its translation is CASSDYDRGNTEAFF. The complete variable domain, with remaining parts taken from reference TRBV25-1 and TRBJ1-1, reads EADIYQTPRYLVIGTGKKITLECSQTMGHDKMYWYQQDPGMELHLIHYSYGVNSTEKGDLSSESTVSRIRTEHFPLTLESARPSHTSQYLCASSDYDRGNTEAFFGQGTRLTVV.